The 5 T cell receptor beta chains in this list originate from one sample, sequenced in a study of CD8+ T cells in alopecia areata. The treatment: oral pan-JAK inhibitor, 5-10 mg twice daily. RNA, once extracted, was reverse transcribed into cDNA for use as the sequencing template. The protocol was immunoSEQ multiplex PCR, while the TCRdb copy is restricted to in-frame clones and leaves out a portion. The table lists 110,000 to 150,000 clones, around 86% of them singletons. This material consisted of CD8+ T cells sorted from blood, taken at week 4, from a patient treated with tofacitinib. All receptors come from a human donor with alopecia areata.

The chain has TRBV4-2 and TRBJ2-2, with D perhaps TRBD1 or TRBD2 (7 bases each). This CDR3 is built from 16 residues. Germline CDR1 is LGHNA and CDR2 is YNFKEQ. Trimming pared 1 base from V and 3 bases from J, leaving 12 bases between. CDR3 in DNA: TGTGCCAGCAGCCAAGTGCCAGGGGGGGACACCGGGGAGCTGTTTTTT. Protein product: CASSQVPGGDTGELFF.

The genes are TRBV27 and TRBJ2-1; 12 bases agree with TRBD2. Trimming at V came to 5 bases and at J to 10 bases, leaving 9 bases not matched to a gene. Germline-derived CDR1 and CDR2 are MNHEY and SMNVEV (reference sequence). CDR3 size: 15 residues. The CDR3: CASSRPTSGGLEQFF. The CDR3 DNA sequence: TGTGCCAGCAGTCGTCCGACTAGCGGGGGCTTGGAGCAGTTCTTC.

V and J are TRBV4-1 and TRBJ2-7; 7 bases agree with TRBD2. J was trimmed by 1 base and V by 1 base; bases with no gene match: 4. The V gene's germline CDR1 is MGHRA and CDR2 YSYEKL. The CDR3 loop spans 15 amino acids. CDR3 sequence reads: CASSQVGSGSYEQYF. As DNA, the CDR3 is TGCGCCAGCAGCCAAGTTGGTAGCGGGTCCTACGAGCAGTACTTC.

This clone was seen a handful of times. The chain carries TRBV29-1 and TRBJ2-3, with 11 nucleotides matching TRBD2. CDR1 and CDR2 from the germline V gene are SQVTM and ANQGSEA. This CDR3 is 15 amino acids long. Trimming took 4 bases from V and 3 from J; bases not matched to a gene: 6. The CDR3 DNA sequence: TGCAGCGTTGTAGAACTAGCGGGAGTTACAGATACGCAGTATTTT. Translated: CSVVELAGVTDTQYF.

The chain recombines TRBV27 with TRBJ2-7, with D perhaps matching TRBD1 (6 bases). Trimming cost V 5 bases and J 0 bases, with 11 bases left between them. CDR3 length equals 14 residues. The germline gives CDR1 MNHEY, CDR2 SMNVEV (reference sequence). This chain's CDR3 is CASSVTGSSYEQYF. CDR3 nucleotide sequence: TGTGCCAGCAGTGTGACAGGATCCTCCTACGAGCAGTACTTC.